A selection of T cell receptor beta chains follows, all from one sample in a study of blood T cell repertoires in COVID-19. TCRdb's table, derived via immunoSEQ multiplex PCR, lists solely in-frame clones and lacks some. The profile shows some 120,000 clones, around 70% of them singletons. Sequenced material: peripheral blood. These receptors came from a man of 80 years or more with COVID-19, enrolled during active disease. Both conserved end residues are trimmed from each CDR3. The D gene is left open where the match is weak. Rows give clone size only sometimes, using once, few, many, or a class for an expanded clone.

>TRBV14|TRBD2|-
ASRPAGASTDTQY
>TRBV2|-|-
ASRGNTGELF
>TRBV28|TRBD1|-
ASRVTGFVYT
>TRBV6-6|-|-
ASSYSTGSEKLF
>TRBV19|TRBD2|medium-sized
ASSKTSSSSYEQY
>TRBV3-1/TRBV3-2|TRBD1|-
ASSMGQGHNEQF
>TRBV28|TRBD1|-
ASSWGQGALEQY
>TRBV24-1|TRBD1|-
ATQWTGGSGYT
>TRBV4-2|TRBD1|-
ASSLIGTGANTGELF
>TRBV28|TRBD1|once
ASSGPGQAQETQY
>TRBV27|TRBD2|-
ASSPSRAGGTDTQY
>TRBV4-2|TRBD1|few
ASSQATGTGDPYEQY
>TRBV2|TRBD2|-
ASGWRLAGVKTDTQY
>TRBV5-1|TRBD2|few
ASSLGIAGRDKQF
>TRBV21-1|-|few
ASSEGGGRDYGYT
>TRBV3-1/TRBV3-2|-|few
ASSQWVGLNEKLF
>TRBV15|TRBD1|-
ATSSDRAQETQY
>TRBV19|-|-
ASSRMLVADNSPLH
>TRBV30|TRBD1|-
AWSEEGAAGTANTEAF
>TRBV25-1|TRBD1|-
ASSGTGARSYNSPLH
>TRBV28|-|-
ASSSAGLVGATNEKLF
>TRBV25-1|TRBD2|-
ASPPAGNEF
>TRBV3-1/TRBV3-2|-|-
ASSPDSNTIY
>TRBV28|-|-
ASSSPTGGAGNTIY
>TRBV28|TRBD2|-
ASSPRTSLSTDTQY
>TRBV6-1|TRBD1|-
ASSEDTGTGGREQY
>TRBV4-2|TRBD1|-
ASSLLSGQGSYEQY
>TRBV2|TRBD2|-
ASASSGRGAEQF
>TRBV7-9|-|few
ASSPQTKNTIY
>TRBV10-3|TRBD2|-
AISKGGRGYEQY
>TRBV18|TRBD1|-
ASSPPGQGELF
>TRBV27|TRBD1|-
ASSRDRGYYEQY
>TRBV28|-|-
AIEPLGYSNQPQH
>TRBV2|TRBD2|-
ASQGLAGINEQF
>TRBV7-9|-|-
AGELESAYNEQF
>TRBV25-1|-|-
ASSKGARRETQY
>TRBV5-6|TRBD1|-
ASSQGTGTGFYGYT
>TRBV5-4|TRBD2|-
ASSLLTTSGTNEQF
>TRBV18|-|-
ASSPRGSSEQY
>TRBV19|-|once
ASSNRGGFDYGYT
>TRBV25-1|TRBD1|once
ASSESVGQGAAERMLF
>TRBV28|-|-
AHQEGTDTQY
>TRBV4-1|TRBD1|-
ASSQLGTGSEKLF
>TRBV5-1|TRBD2|-
ASSQPRGGERERWRAGELF
>TRBV30|TRBD2|-
AWRRGRAYEQY
>TRBV18|-|-
ASSPPGQPQGAKNIQY
>TRBV4-2|TRBD1|-
ASSLEDRDYGYT
>TRBV9|TRBD2|few
ASSVGLAGGGTGELF
>TRBV6-5|-|few
ASRGPGTWGYT
>TRBV28|-|-
ASSRRGAQLTLNTGELF
>TRBV27|-|once
ASSLSGAGRSGEQY
>TRBV19|TRBD1|once
ASSVLGQGLPDTQY
>TRBV6-5|-|-
ASSYSTARGTY
>TRBV27|-|-
ASSLSRFDYGYT
>TRBV10-1|-|-
ASSDSYTDTQY
>TRBV10-2|-|-
ASRGGETQY
>TRBV9|-|-
ASSPRQVPTYNEQF
>TRBV6-6|-|once
ASSARGTDGYT
>TRBV4-1|TRBD1|-
ASSQRQGTLNTEAF